This TCR beta chain was documented in a study of T cell responses to AZD1222 COVID-19 vaccine. Study outcomes and limitations: White British people made up most donors, females outnumbered males, and clonal diversity was possibly underestimated. Seropositive at baseline were only 5 or 6 AZD1222 recipients.

Clones were read by immunoSEQ multiplex PCR, and TCRdb kept only the in-frame ones, dropping some. The sample lists 95,000 to 150,000 clones; about 90% were seen once. CDR3 length equals 12 residues. Trimming cost V 7 bases and J 4 bases, with 13 bases left between them. Germline loops: CDR1 SQVTM, CDR2 ANQGSEA. In regard to this clone: Its antigen is unidentified.

The origin of this receptor is an adult in good health. This chain connects TRBV29-1 to TRBJ1-1; possible D gene TRBD1, 5 bases. This sample comprised peripheral blood, obtained on day 0 of AZD1222 vaccination. The CDR3 spells CSAQGPGTEAFF. In DNA, the CDR3 is TGCAGCGCTCAGGGTCCGGGCACTGAAGCTTTCTTT.